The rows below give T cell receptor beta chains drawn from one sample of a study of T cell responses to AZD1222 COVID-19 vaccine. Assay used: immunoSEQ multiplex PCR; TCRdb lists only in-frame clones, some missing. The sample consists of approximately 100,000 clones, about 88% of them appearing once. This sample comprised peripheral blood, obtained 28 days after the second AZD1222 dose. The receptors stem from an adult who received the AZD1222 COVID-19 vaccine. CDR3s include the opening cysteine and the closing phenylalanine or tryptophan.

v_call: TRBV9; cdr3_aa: CASSTGAGQTSPLHF
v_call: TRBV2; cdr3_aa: CASSETGDSPLHF
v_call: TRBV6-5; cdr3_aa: CASSRDRGHEKLFF
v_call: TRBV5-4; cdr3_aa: CASSLPGGLAVNEQFF
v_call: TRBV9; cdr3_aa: CASSVQTGTGNTGELFF
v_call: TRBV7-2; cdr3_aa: CASSLSLAGGYEQYF
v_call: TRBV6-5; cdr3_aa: CASSLRDRGTGELFF
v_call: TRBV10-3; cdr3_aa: CAISERKDYTDTQYF
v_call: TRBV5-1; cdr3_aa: CASSRDTDGGYTF
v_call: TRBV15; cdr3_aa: CATSGGVDEKLFF
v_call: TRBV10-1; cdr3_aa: CASSMGGSGSYEQYF
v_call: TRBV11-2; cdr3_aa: CASSRNGGSQPQHF
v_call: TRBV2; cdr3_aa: CASSRDIDQPQHF
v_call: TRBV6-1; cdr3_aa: CASSVRGQGINQPQHF
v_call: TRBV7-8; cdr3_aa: CASKSGTTGNTIYF
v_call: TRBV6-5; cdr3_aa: CASSTGLTSQETQYF
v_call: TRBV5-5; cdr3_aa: CASSLLSGNTEAFF
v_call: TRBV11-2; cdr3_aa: CASSPGMDSYEQYF